This TCR beta chain was sequenced for a study of blood T cell repertoires in COVID-19. Study overall: Samples of COVID-19 (acute and convalescent) were obtained from the United States, Italy and Spain. The analysed material was cDNA or gDNA that came from T cells, B-cell-depleted T cells, or PBMCs.

In the authors' workflow: Quantification of nucleated cells was approximated via reference gene primer amplification. Data came from immunoSEQ multiplex PCR; TCRdb stores just in-frame clones and leaves some out. That table is the source of V, J and clone size, and D and trimming were worked out from the DNA. The sample carries more than 80,000 clones, approximately 87% recorded once. This sequence originates from a human donor with active COVID-19. The donor label of this sample is uncertain. Material: peripheral blood.

CDR3 in amino acids: CSVGDSGGAPTYEQYF. The CDR3 nucleotides are TGCAGCGTTGGCGATAGCGGGGGGGCCCCAACCTACGAGCAGTACTTC. The chain couples TRBV29-1 to TRBJ2-7; 11 bases are shared with TRBD2. Germline V gives CDR1 SQVTM, CDR2 ANQGSEA. The ends lost 4 bases at V and 2 bases at J; junction bases unmatched: 10. The CDR3 is made up of 16 amino acids.